The 25 T cell receptor beta chains below come from one sample, sequenced in a study of cytomegalovirus exposure and HLA in healthy donors (TCRdb year 2017). Library method: the immunoSEQ multiplex PCR assay. A mixture of 60 forward primers for TCR Vbeta segments and 13 reverse primers for TCR Jbeta segments was used in the multiplex PCR. In its TCRdb copy, this immuneACCESS table keeps in-frame sequences only and misses some clones. Where compared with another copy, unresolved V genes explain less than half of these, and the others have no known cause. This sample is represented by 70,000 to 95,000 clones; less than 65% of them were singletons. About 5% of the sample goes to the ten largest clones. Sequenced: PBMCs. The receptors stem from a woman aged 25-40 years in good health and CMV-seropositive.

There are a few counts of this clone. This chain connects TRBV19 to TRBJ1-2; 9 bases map to TRBD1. CDR1 is LNHDA and CDR2 is SQIVND in the germline V gene (reference sequence). J was trimmed by 8 bases and V by 7 bases; bases with no gene match: 14. This CDR3 has 15 amino acids. CDR3 DNA sequence: TGTGCCAGTATTCCTCGGGGACAGGGTGTTGGGGGCTACACCTTC. It encodes CASIPRGQGVGGYTF.

A note on this clone: At one boundary the junction diverges from the germline segment, which might be a read error. The chain recombines TRBV6-1 with TRBJ1-2; no firm D call. The CDR3 extends over 16 amino acids. Germline CDR1 MNHNS, CDR2 SASEGT. The CDR3 DNA follows: TGTGCCAGCAGTGAAGCGCGAGGTCGGTCTAACTATGGCTACCCCTTC. Its protein product is CASSEARGRSNYGYPF.

The rearrangement uses TRBV6-1 and TRBJ2-2; 9 nucleotides agree with TRBD1. This CDR3 contains 15 residues. CDR1 and CDR2 from the germline V gene are MNHNS and SASEGT. With 3 bases clipped from V and 3 bases from J, the junction kept 2 bases outside the gene matches. The CDR3 DNA reads as TGTGCCAGCAGTGAGAGGGACAGGGACACCGGGGAGCTGTTTTTT. Protein: CASSERDRDTGELFF.

This clone was observed a handful of times. This chain joins TRBV25-1 and TRBJ2-5; 10 positions agree with TRBD2. The CDR3 has 16 amino acids. In germline, CDR1 is MGHDK, CDR2 SYGVNS. V trimming: 4 bases; J trimming: 1 base; junction bases outside the gene matches: 6. CDR3 residues: CASSGRTSGLQETQYF. The DNA for the CDR3 is TGTGCCAGCAGTGGAAGGACTAGCGGACTCCAAGAGACCCAGTACTTC.

J is TRBJ1-4 and V is TRBV10-3; a weak D match, TRBD1 (6 bases). The germline gives CDR1 ENHRY, CDR2 SYGVKD. Between the trimmed V and J ends, which lost 2 bases and 7 bases, there was a span of 11 bases. The CDR3 totals 14 residues. The CDR3 DNA sequence: TGTGCCATCAGTGAGCCAGGGGCGGGTGAAAAACTGTTTTTT. Translation: CAISEPGAGEKLFF.

This clone was detected only a few times. The J gene is TRBJ1-1, the V gene TRBV12-5, with D possibly being TRBD1 (5 bases). This CDR3 is 14 amino acids long. V was shortened by 6 bases and J by 4 bases, with 15 bases between the two germline ends. Germline loops: CDR1 LGHNT, CDR2 FRNRAP. As DNA, the CDR3 is TGTGCTAGTGGGGGGACCGCCGGGAGCACTGAAGCTTTCTTT. Translation gives CASGGTAGSTEAFF.

This clone appeared once. This rearrangement joins TRBV9 to TRBJ1-6; possible D gene TRBD1, 5 bases. The germline gives CDR1 SGDLS, CDR2 YYNGEE. V lost 3 bases to trimming and J lost 8 bases, with 21 bases between them. The CDR3 spans 17 residues. The CDR3 nucleotides are TGTGCCAGCAGCGAGGGGCCTCCCGGCAGGGTATATTCACCCCTCCACTTT. Its protein is CASSEGPPGRVYSPLHF.

The chain uses TRBV5-1 and TRBJ2-1; D is ambiguous. The germline gives CDR1 SGHRS, CDR2 YFSETQ. The CDR3 has 15 residues. V lost 4 bases and J lost 0, with 11 bases in between. For the CDR3, the DNA is TGCGCCAGCAGCACTGAACCTTACTCCTACAATGAGCAGTTCTTC. Translating it yields CASSTEPYSYNEQFF. Combining the CDR3 with reference TRBV5-1 and TRBJ2-1 gives the whole variable domain KAGVTQTPRYLIKTRGQQVTLSCSPISGHRSVSWYQQTPGQGLQFLFEYFSETQRNKGNFPGRFSGRQFSNSRSEMNVSTLELGDSALYLCASSTEPYSYNEQFFGPGTRLTVL.

The sample holds many counts of this clone. The rearrangement links TRBV6-6 to TRBJ1-2; the D gene is possibly TRBD1 (6 bases). CDR1 MNHNY and CDR2 SVGAGI come from the germline V gene (reference sequence). This CDR3 comprises 16 residues. The V end was cut by 10 bases, the J end by 0 bases, with 21 bases between. CDR3 region: CATNPAPDRTNYGYTF. The CDR3 DNA is TGTGCCACCAACCCGGCCCCAGACAGGACTAACTATGGCTACACCTTC.

The chain combines TRBV9 with TRBJ2-5; maybe TRBD1 (6 bases). The CDR3 runs 16 residues. V lost 3 bases to trimming and J lost 5 bases, with 20 bases between them. CDR1 is SGDLS and CDR2 is YYNGEE in the germline V gene. CDR3 protein: CASSAYQDSLRETQYF. CDR3 DNA: TGTGCCAGCAGCGCCTACCAGGACAGCCTCAGGGAGACCCAGTACTTC.

This clone was detected only a few times. This chain uses TRBV28 with TRBJ1-2; no firm D call. This CDR3 is 14 amino acids long. V lost 6 bases and J 6 bases, leaving 17 bases between the germline ends. From germline, CDR1 is MDHEN and CDR2 SYDVKM. The CDR3 sequence is CASSLSPELDGYTF. CDR3 bases: TGTGCCAGCAGCTTGAGTCCCGAACTAGATGGCTACACCTTC.

The genes are TRBV10-3 and TRBJ2-7, with 13 nucleotides matching TRBD2. This CDR3 has 14 residues. V lost 10 bases and J lost 7; bases outside the gene matches: 10. The germline V gene encodes CDR1 ENHRY and CDR2 SYGVKD. The CDR3 region has the DNA TGTGCCACGGGACTAGCGGGGCCCCTTAAGGAGCAGTACTTC. Its protein product is CATGLAGPLKEQYF.

This sequence joins TRBV6-5 and TRBJ1-3; a weak D match, TRBD1 (6 bases). The CDR3 totals 14 residues. The germline V and J ends were trimmed by 0 bases and 5 bases, with 8 bases remaining between them. Germline loops: CDR1 MNHEY, CDR2 SVGAGI. The CDR3 coding sequence is TGTGCCAGCAGTTACTCGGGGACACGAAACACCATATATTTT. Encoded protein: CASSYSGTRNTIYF.

This chain uses TRBV9 with TRBJ2-7; TRBD1 is a possible D gene (5 bases). Germline V gives CDR1 SGDLS, CDR2 YYNGEE. This CDR3 has 14 residues. Trimming cost V 0 bases and J 5 bases, with 12 bases left between them. Written as DNA, the CDR3 is TGTGCCAGCAGCGTAGGTCAGGGCCGCCACGAGCAGTACTTC. Residues: CASSVGQGRHEQYF.

The chain uses TRBV9 and TRBJ2-7; D perhaps matches TRBD1 (6 bases). Germline values: CDR1 SGDLS, CDR2 YYNGEE. Trimming took off 0 bases at V and 2 bases at J, with 21 bases between the two ends. The CDR3 length is 18 residues. CDR3 sequence (DNA): TGTGCCAGCAGCGTAGTAATCGGTGAGACAGGAACTACCTACGAGCAGTACTTC. It yields the protein CASSVVIGETGTTYEQYF.

This rearrangement joins TRBV13 to TRBJ2-3; 16 positions agree with TRBD2. This CDR3 has 18 residues. V was clipped by 1 base and J by 4 bases; unmatched bases: 5. The germline gives CDR1 PRHDT, CDR2 FYEKMQ (reference sequence). The CDR3 coding sequence is TGTGCCAGCAGCTTAGCGGTGGGACTAGCGGGGGGGCCAGATACGCAGTATTTT. Protein product: CASSLAVGLAGGPDTQYF.

This clone was seen a handful of times. The rearrangement uses TRBV5-8 and TRBJ2-7; TRBD1 matches 9 bases. There are 16 residues in the CDR3. V was clipped by 6 bases and J by 0 bases; unmatched bases: 10. The germline gives CDR1 SGHTS, CDR2 YDEGEE. CDR3 region: CASTSQGAIRSYEQYF. CDR3 nucleotides: TGTGCCAGCACCTCACAGGGGGCTATCCGCTCCTACGAGCAGTACTTC.

This clone occurred once. This chain uses TRBV6-6 with TRBJ1-1; D gene uncertain. Trimming stripped 8 bases from V and 5 bases from J, with 12 bases between. The CDR3 runs 12 residues. Germline V gives CDR1 MNHNY, CDR2 SVGAGI (reference sequence). The CDR3 DNA is TGTGCCAGCGGCAGGTTAGTTACTGAAGCTTTCTTT. Translated: CASGRLVTEAFF.

This clone has a single count. The chain links TRBV6-7 to TRBJ1-2; the match to TRBD1 covers 10 bases. TRBV6-7 is sorted into the ORF group, with uncertain function. The V gene end was trimmed by 8 bases and the J gene end by 2 bases; junction bases not matched to a gene: 5. The CDR3 totals 14 residues. The CDR3, as DNA: TGTGCCAGCCCCGACAGGGGGCAGAACTATGGCTACACCTTC. Translated: CASPDRGQNYGYTF.

A few counts support this clone. The CDR3 sequence: CASSKQGNGSPLHF. CDR3 nucleotide sequence: TGTGCCAGCAGTAAACAGGGTAACGGTTCACCCCTCCACTTT. The chain is built from TRBV11-3 and TRBJ1-6; possibly TRBD1 for D (6 bases). CDR3 length: 14 residues. Germline V lookup: CDR1 SGHNT, CDR2 YENEEA. V was shortened by 6 bases and J by 9 bases, with 15 bases between the two germline ends.

The rearrangement joins TRBV6-1 to TRBJ1-6; no clear D gene. The germline V and J ends were trimmed by 5 bases and 10 bases, with 12 bases remaining between them. Germline CDR1 reads MNHNS; CDR2 reads SASEGT. The CDR3 contains 13 residues. Here the CDR3 reads CASSPRTESPLHF. As DNA, the CDR3 is TGTGCCAGCAGTCCCCGGACTGAATCACCCCTCCACTTT.

The chain uses TRBV6-1 and TRBJ1-1; possibly TRBD1 for D (6 bases). Germline V gene data show CDR1 as MNHNS and CDR2 as SASEGT. Trimming stripped 5 bases from V and 5 bases from J, with 12 bases between. CDR3 length equals 13 residues. CDR3 region: CASSLTGMTEAFF. CDR3 coding DNA: TGTGCCAGCAGTCTCACAGGGATGACTGAAGCTTTCTTT.

The V and J genes are TRBV6-5 and TRBJ1-1; 9 bases agree with TRBD1. V shed 5 bases, J shed 4 bases, and the junction held 5 bases outside the gene matches. This CDR3 has 14 residues. Germline V gene sequence: CDR1 MNHEY, CDR2 SVGAGI. The CDR3 nucleotides are TGTGCCAGCAGTGCGGACAGGGGAGGCACTGAAGCTTTCTTT. Translated, it gives CASSADRGGTEAFF.

In its sample, this clone was seen a few times. The rearrangement links TRBV14 to TRBJ2-5, with D hard to call. The ends were cut back, 1 base at V and 5 bases at J, with 8 bases in the middle. CDR1 and CDR2 from the germline V gene are SGHDN and FVKESK. CDR3 length: 13 residues. The CDR3 coding sequence is TGTGCCAGCAGCCAAGGGCTTCATGAGACCCAGTACTTC. It codes for CASSQGLHETQYF.

The V and J genes are TRBV19 and TRBJ2-7; 9 bases are a match to TRBD1. Trimming cost V 5 bases and J 1 base; bases outside gene matches: 6. Germline values: CDR1 LNHDA, CDR2 SQIVND (reference sequence). There are 15 residues in the CDR3. The CDR3 spells CASSDPGQGSYEQYF. The CDR3 bases are TGTGCCAGTAGTGACCCGGGACAGGGATCCTACGAGCAGTACTTC.